The 18 T cell receptor beta chains below were found in one sample sequenced in a study of molecular identifiers for immune sequencing clone quantification. TCRdb recomputed calls from the PCR reads with MiXCR, one row per CDR3 protein. This sample has around 480,000 distinct CDR3 sequences, with 20% to 25% found just once. Sequencing input: naive CD8+ T cells from blood, with Jurkat cell RNA spiked in. Indicated subset: FACS-sorted CD8+CD4-CCR7+CD45RA+ naive T cells. These receptors all stem from a human donor in good health. Some libraries in this study had Jurkat cell RNA spiked in.

This clonotype has more than one count but fewer than ten. The CDR3 DNA reads as TGTGCCAGCAGCTGGGCGGGGGCCGGAGAGACCCAGTACTTC. The encoded protein is CASSWAGAGETQYF. This chain links TRBV7-2 with TRBJ2-5, with a weak D call TRBD2 (7 bases). Trimming stripped 4 bases from V and 4 bases from J, with 13 bases between. Germline lookup yields CDR1 SGHTA and CDR2 FQGNSA. CDR3 length: 14 residues.

In its sample, this clonotype was seen many times. The genes are TRBV30 and TRBJ2-6, with D hard to call. The CDR3 spans 13 residues. V lost 4 bases and J lost 0, with 4 bases in between. Germline V gene sequence: CDR1 GTSNPN, CDR2 SVGIG (reference sequence). CDR3 amino acids: CAWTDSGANVLTF. The DNA for the CDR3 is TGTGCCTGGACGGACTCTGGGGCCAACGTCCTGACTTTC.

The chain combines TRBV10-3 with TRBJ2-7, with D tentatively TRBD1 or TRBD2 (5 bases each). CDR1 ENHRY and CDR2 SYGVKD come from the germline V gene. The V and J ends lost 0 bases and 5 bases respectively, with 17 bases between them. There are 16 residues in the CDR3. Written as DNA, the CDR3 is TGTGCCATCAGTGAGTCTCTCGAGGGGCACGTCAACGAGCAGTACTTC. Translation gives CAISESLEGHVNEQYF.

A remark on this clonotype: The junction differs from germline at one of its ends, possibly a read error. V usage is TRBV7-9 and J usage is TRBJ2-7, with D maybe TRBD1 (6 bases). Germline values: CDR1 SEHNR, CDR2 FQNEAQ (reference sequence). The CDR3 runs 14 residues. In nucleotides, the CDR3 is TGTGCCAGCAGCTTAGGGGGGCCAGGGAACGAGCGGTACTTC. Protein: CASSLGGPGNERYF. Full variable domain (remainder filled in from reference TRBV7-9 and TRBJ2-7): DTGVSQNPRHKITKRGQNVTFRCDPISEHNRLYWYRQTLGQGPEFLTYFQNEAQLEKSRLLSDRFSAERPKGSFSTLEIQRTEQGDSAMYLCASSLGGPGNERYFGPGTRLTVT.

The genes are TRBV19 and TRBJ1-2; D is undetermined. With 3 bases removed from V and 11 bases from J, the gap between germline ends came to 25 bases. The CDR3 is 16 residues long. The germline V gene encodes CDR1 LNHDA and CDR2 SQIVND (reference sequence). The CDR3 DNA is TGTGCCAGTAGTATCCGTTTTGGCCGGCCAGTAGTCAATTACACCTTC. This gives the protein CASSIRFGRPVVNYTF.

The V gene is TRBV24-1, the J gene TRBJ2-2; 10 bases fit TRBD2. CDR3 length: 17 amino acids. Trimming removed 2 bases from V and 3 bases from J; junction bases left unmatched: 5. From germline, CDR1 is KGHDR and CDR2 SFDVKD. Here the CDR3 reads CATSDSGLAEDTGELFF. The CDR3 DNA reads TGTGCCACCAGTGATTCTGGACTAGCGGAAGACACCGGGGAGCTGTTTTTT.

The chain combines TRBV25-1 with TRBJ2-7; 9 bases map to TRBD1. The CDR3 sequence is 15 residues long. CDR1 is MGHDK and CDR2 is SYGVNS in the germline V gene. The V segment lost 2 bases and the J segment 3 bases; nucleotides outside the gene matches: 5. Here the CDR3 reads CASSEGQGHLYEQYF. The CDR3 region has the DNA TGTGCCAGCAGTGAAGGACAGGGGCACCTCTACGAGCAGTACTTC.

This clonotype occurred many times. The V call is TRBV30, the J call TRBJ1-1; D is uncertain. The CDR3 spans 15 residues. Trimming shortened V by 0 bases and J by 1 base, and 12 bases separated the two germline ends. CDR1 and CDR2 (germline): GTSNPN, SVGIG (reference sequence). The CDR3 bases are TGTGCCTGGAGTGTATTTAGTCTCCAGAACACTGAAGCTTTCTTT. Amino acid sequence: CAWSVFSLQNTEAFF.

The rearrangement links TRBV2 to TRBJ2-5; no firm D call. Between the trimmed V and J ends, which lost 10 bases and 2 bases, there was a span of 20 bases. CDR3 length: 15 amino acids. The germline CDR1 and CDR2 sequences are SNHLY and FYNNEI. The CDR3, as DNA: TGTGCCACCTCCCATTCCCCCACCGTACAAGAGACCCAGTACTTC. Its translation: CATSHSPTVQETQYF.

The sample holds a few counts of this clonotype. V gene TRBV7-9 combines with J gene TRBJ1-1; D remains unclear. The CDR3 consists of 15 residues. Germline V gene data show CDR1 as SEHNR and CDR2 as FQNEAQ (reference sequence). V was trimmed by 4 bases and J by 1 base, leaving 13 bases between them. The CDR3 spells CASSSVYGRNTEAFF. In DNA form, the CDR3 reads TGTGCCAGCAGCTCAGTGTATGGGAGGAACACTGAAGCTTTCTTT. The whole variable domain, remainder taken from reference TRBV7-9 and TRBJ1-1, is DTGVSQNPRHKITKRGQNVTFRCDPISEHNRLYWYRQTLGQGPEFLTYFQNEAQLEKSRLLSDRFSAERPKGSFSTLEIQRTEQGDSAMYLCASSSVYGRNTEAFFGQGTRLTVV.

To note about this clonotype: The missing conserved phenylalanine or tryptophan at the end of this CDR3 makes a read error likely. The chain joins TRBV4-3 to TRBJ2-7; 7 bases align to TRBD1. CDR3 length: 17 amino acids. Germline V lookup: CDR1 LGHNA, CDR2 YSLEER. Trimming removed 0 bases from V and 2 bases from J; junction bases left unmatched: 10. The CDR3: CASSQDPTGTVTYEQYL. The CDR3 DNA reads as TGCGCCAGCAGCCAAGATCCCACCGGGACAGTAACCTACGAGCAGTACCTC.

This clonotype was observed at least ten times. This sequence joins TRBV20-1 and TRBJ2-7; 9 positions match TRBD2. Trimming removed 0 bases from V and 4 bases from J; junction bases left unmatched: 7. The germline V gene has CDR1 DFQATT and CDR2 SNEGSKA (reference sequence). The CDR3 extends over 15 amino acids. This CDR3 reads CSARELGLALYEQYF. CDR3 sequence (DNA): TGCAGTGCTAGAGAATTGGGACTAGCTTTATACGAGCAGTACTTC.

This clonotype has a count of ten or more. This chain uses TRBV10-3 with TRBJ2-7; no clear D gene. Germline assignment: CDR1 ENHRY and CDR2 SYGVKD. The CDR3 runs to 13 residues. Trimming left V 2 bases short and J 1 base short, with 6 bases between. CDR3 bases: TGTGCCATCAGTGAGGTCTGGTCCTACGAGCAGTACTTC. Protein: CAISEVWSYEQYF.

This clonotype was recorded a few times. The chain uses TRBV19 and TRBJ2-3; D call uncertain. Germline loops: CDR1 LNHDA, CDR2 SQIVND (reference sequence). Trimming stripped 3 bases from V and 6 bases from J, with 10 bases between. The CDR3 has 13 residues. The CDR3 is CASSILGFDTQYF. The CDR3 nucleotides read TGTGCCAGTAGTATCCTAGGGTTTGATACGCAGTATTTT.

This clonotype was seen repeatedly, ten times or more. V is TRBV20-1 and J is TRBJ1-5, with 8 bases aligning to TRBD1. The CDR3 contains 15 residues. V gave up 6 bases and J gave up 2 bases; unmatched junction bases: 9. In germline, CDR1 is DFQATT, CDR2 SNEGSKA (reference sequence). CDR3 protein: CSARLGQGGNQPQHF. The CDR3 region has the DNA TGCAGTGCCAGGCTCGGACAGGGTGGCAATCAGCCCCAGCATTTT.

The CDR3 nucleotides are TGCGCCAGCAGCCAAGGTCGTACGACCGTTTACAATGAGCAGTTCTTC. Encoded protein: CASSQGRTTVYNEQFF. This rearrangement joins TRBV4-3 to TRBJ2-1; D is unresolved. Trimming removed 1 base from V and 4 bases from J, with 14 bases in between. Germline-derived CDR1 and CDR2 are LGHNA and YSLEER. The CDR3 spans 16 residues.

The V gene is TRBV19, the J gene TRBJ1-5; a possible D gene is TRBD1 (6 bases). The germline CDR1 and CDR2 sequences are LNHDA and SQIVND (reference sequence). V lost 3 bases and J 4 bases, leaving 16 bases between the germline ends. The CDR3 runs 16 residues. CDR3 sequence (DNA): TGTGCCAGTAGTATTTCCGGGGGGGCCCCGAATCAGCCCCAGCATTTT. Translated: CASSISGGAPNQPQHF.

V is TRBV12-3 or TRBV12-4 and J is TRBJ2-1; D is uncertain. V was cut by 9 bases and J by 7 bases, with 13 bases left in between. The CDR3 contains 12 residues. This CDR3 is CASCAALNEQFF. The CDR3 nucleotides read TGTGCCAGTTGTGCGGCCCTGAATGAGCAGTTCTTC.